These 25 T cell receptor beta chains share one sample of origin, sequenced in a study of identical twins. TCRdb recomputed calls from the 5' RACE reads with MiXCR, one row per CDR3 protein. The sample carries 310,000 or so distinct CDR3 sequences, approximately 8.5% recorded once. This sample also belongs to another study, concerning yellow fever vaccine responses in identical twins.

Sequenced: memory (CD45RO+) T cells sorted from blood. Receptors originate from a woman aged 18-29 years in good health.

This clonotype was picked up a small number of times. The CDR3 here is CASSRTVANTGELFF. CDR3 coding DNA: TGTGCCAGCAGCCGGACAGTTGCGAACACCGGGGAGCTGTTTTTT. This chain uses TRBV6-1 with TRBJ2-2, with a weak D call TRBD1 (6 bases). CDR1 and CDR2 (germline): MNHNS, SASEGT. The CDR3 contains 15 residues. Trimming removed 6 bases from V and 0 bases from J, with 11 bases in between.

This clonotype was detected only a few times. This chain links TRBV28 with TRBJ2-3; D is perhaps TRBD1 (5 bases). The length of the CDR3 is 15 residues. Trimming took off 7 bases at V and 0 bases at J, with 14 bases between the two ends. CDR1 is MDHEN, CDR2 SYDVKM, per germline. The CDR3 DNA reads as TGTGCCAGCACCATCCGGCAGGGAAGCACAGATACGCAGTATTTT. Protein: CASTIRQGSTDTQYF.

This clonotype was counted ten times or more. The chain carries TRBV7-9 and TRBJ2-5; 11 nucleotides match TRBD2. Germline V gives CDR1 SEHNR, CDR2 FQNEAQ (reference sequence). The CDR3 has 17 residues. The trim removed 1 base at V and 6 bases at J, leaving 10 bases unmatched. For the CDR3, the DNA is TGTGCCAGCAGCTTAGTAGGGACTAGCGGTATCCTCCAGACCCAGTACTTC. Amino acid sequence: CASSLVGTSGILQTQYF.

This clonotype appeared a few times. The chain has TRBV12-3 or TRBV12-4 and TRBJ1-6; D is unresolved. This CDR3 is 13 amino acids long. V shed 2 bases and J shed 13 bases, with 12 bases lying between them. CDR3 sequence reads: CASSLRTVMPLHF. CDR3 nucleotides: TGTGCCAGCAGTTTAAGGACGGTCATGCCCCTCCACTTT.

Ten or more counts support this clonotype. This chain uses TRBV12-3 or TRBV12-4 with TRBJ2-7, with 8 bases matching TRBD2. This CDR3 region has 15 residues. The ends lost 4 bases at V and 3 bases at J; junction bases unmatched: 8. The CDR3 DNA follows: TGTGCCAGCAGTTCGGCGGGAGGAATTCACTACGAGCAGTACTTC. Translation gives CASSSAGGIHYEQYF.

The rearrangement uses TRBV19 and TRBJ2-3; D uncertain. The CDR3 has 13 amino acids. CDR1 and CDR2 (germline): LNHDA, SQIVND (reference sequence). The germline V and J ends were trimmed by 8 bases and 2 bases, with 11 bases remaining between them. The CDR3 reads CASGRSLTDTQYF. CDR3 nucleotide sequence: TGTGCCAGTGGTAGGTCCCTCACAGATACGCAGTATTTT.

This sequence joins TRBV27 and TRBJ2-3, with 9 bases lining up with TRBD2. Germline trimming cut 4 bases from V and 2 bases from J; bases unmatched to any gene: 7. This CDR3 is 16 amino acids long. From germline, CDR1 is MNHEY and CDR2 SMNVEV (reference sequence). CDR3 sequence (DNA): TGTGCCAGCAGTTCCCGACTAGCGGATACCACAGATACGCAGTATTTT. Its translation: CASSSRLADTTDTQYF.

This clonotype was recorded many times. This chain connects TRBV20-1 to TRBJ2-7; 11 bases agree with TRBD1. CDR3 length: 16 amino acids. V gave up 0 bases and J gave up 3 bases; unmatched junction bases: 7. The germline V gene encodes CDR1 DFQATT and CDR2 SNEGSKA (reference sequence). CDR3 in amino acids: CSARDSDRGQYYEQYV. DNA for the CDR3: TGCAGTGCTAGAGATTCGGACAGGGGGCAGTACTACGAGCAGTACGTC.

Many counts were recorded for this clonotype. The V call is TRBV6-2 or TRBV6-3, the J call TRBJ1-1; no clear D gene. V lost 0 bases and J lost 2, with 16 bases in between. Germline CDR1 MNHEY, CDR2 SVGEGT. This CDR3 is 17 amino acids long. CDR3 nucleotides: TGTGCCAGCAGTTACTCAACGGGGAGGGCAGGCAACACTGAAGCTTTCTTT. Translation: CASSYSTGRAGNTEAFF.

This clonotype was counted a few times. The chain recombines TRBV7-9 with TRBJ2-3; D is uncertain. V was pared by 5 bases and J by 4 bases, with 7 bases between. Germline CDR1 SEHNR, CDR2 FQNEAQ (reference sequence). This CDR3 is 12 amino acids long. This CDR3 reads CASSPAADTQYF. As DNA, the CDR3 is TGTGCCAGCAGCCCGGCGGCAGATACGCAGTATTTT.

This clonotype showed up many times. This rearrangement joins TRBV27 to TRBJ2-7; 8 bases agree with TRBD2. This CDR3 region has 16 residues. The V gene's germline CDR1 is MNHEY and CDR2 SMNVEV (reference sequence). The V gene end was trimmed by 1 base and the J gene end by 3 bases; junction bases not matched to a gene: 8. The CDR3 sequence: CASSLYGSGTHYEQYF. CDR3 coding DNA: TGTGCCAGCAGTTTATATGGTAGCGGGACGCACTACGAGCAGTACTTC.

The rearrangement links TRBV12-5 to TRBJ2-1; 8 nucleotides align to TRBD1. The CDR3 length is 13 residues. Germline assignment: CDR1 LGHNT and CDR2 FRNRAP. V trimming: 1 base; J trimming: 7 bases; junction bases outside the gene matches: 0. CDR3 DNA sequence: TGTGCTAGTGGTTTGGGACAGGGGAATGAGCAGTTCTTC. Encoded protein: CASGLGQGNEQFF.

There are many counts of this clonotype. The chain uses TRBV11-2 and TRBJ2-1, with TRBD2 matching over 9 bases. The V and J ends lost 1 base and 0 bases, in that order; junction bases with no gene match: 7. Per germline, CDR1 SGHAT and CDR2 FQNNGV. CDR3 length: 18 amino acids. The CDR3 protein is CASSLVLAGYSSYNEQFF. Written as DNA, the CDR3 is TGTGCCAGCAGCTTAGTACTAGCGGGTTACAGCTCCTACAATGAGCAGTTCTTC.

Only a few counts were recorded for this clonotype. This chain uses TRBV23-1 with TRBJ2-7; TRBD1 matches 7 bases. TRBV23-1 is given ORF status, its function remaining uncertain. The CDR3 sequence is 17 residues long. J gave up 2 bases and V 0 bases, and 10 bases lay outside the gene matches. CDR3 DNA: TGCGCCAGCAGTCAATCCACCGAGACAGGGAGCACCTACGAGCAGTACTTC. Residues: CASSQSTETGSTYEQYF.

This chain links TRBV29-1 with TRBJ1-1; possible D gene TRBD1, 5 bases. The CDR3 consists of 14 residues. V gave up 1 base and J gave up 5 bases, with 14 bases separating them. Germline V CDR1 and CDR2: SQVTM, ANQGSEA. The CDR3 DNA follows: TGCAGCGTTGAAGTGTCAGGGTCGGGTACTGAAGCTTTCTTT. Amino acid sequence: CSVEVSGSGTEAFF.

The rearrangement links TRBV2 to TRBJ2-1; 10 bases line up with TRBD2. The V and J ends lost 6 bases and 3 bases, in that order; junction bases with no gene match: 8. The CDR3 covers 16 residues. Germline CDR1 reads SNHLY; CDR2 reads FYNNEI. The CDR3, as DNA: TGTGCCAGCAGGCCCTCTAGCGGGAGACGCTACAATGAGCAGTTCTTC. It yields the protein CASRPSSGRRYNEQFF.

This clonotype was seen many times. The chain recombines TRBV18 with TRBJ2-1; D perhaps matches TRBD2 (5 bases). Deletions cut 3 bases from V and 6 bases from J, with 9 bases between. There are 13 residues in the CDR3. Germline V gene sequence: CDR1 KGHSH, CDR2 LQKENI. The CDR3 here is CASSPVGGNEQFF. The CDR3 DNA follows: TGTGCCAGCTCACCGGTAGGAGGCAATGAGCAGTTCTTC. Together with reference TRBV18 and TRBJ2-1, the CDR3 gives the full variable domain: NAGVMQNPRHLVRRRGQEARLRCSPMKGHSHVYWYRQLPEEGLKFMVYLQKENIIDESGMPKERFSAEFPKEGPSILRIQQVVRGDSAAYFCASSPVGGNEQFFGPGTRLTVL.

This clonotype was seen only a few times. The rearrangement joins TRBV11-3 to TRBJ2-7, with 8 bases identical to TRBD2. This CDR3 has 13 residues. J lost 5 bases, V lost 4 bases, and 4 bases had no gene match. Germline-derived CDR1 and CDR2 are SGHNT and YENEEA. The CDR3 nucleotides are TGTGCCAGCAGCTCAAGCGGGAGTAACGAGCAGTACTTC. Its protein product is CASSSSGSNEQYF.

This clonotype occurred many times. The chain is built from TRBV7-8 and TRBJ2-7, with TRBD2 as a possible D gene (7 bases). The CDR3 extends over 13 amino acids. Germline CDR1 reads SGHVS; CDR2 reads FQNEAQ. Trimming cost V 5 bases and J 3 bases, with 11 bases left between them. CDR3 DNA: TGTGCCAGCAGCCTGGGGGGGCACTACGAGCAGTACTTC. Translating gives CASSLGGHYEQYF. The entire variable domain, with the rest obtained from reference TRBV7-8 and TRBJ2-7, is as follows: GAGVSQSPRYKVAKRGQDVALRCDPISGHVSLFWYQQALGQGPEFLTYFQNEAQLDKSGLPSDRFFAERPEGSVSTLKIQRTQQEDSAVYLCASSLGGHYEQYFGPGTRLTVT.

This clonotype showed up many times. CDR3 sequence reads: CSVEGVGGANEKLFF. The CDR3 nucleotides are TGCAGCGTTGAAGGGGTGGGAGGAGCTAATGAAAAACTGTTTTTT. V is TRBV29-1 and J is TRBJ1-4; D unclear. Trimming pared 1 base from V and 3 bases from J, leaving 12 bases between. Germline CDR1 is SQVTM and CDR2 is ANQGSEA. The CDR3 runs 15 residues.

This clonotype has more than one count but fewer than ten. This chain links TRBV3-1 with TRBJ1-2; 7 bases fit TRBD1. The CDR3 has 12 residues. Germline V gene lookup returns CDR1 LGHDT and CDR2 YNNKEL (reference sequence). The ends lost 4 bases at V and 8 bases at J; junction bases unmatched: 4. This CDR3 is CASSPRGSGYTF. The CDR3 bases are TGTGCCAGCAGCCCCAGGGGGTCGGGCTACACCTTC.

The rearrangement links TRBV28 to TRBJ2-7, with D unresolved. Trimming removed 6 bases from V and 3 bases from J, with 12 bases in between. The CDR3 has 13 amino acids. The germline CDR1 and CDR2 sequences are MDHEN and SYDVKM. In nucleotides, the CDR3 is TGTGCCAGCAGCTTAGTGTCCCTCTACGAGCAGTACTTC. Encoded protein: CASSLVSLYEQYF.

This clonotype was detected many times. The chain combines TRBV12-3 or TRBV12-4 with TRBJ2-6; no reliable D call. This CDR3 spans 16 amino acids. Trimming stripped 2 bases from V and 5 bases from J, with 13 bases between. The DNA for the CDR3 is TGTGCCAGCAGTTTAAGGCAGGAGCTCCGGGCCAACGTCCTGACTTTC. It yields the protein CASSLRQELRANVLTF.

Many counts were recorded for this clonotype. The CDR3 reads CASSEAGTNQPQHF. The CDR3 DNA follows: TGTGCCAGCAGTGAAGCGGGGACCAATCAGCCCCAGCATTTT. This chain joins TRBV25-1 and TRBJ1-5; tentative D call: TRBD1 (5 bases). Germline V lookup: CDR1 MGHDK, CDR2 SYGVNS. The V end was cut by 2 bases, the J end by 3 bases, with 8 bases between. CDR3 length: 14 amino acids. The entire variable domain, with the rest obtained from reference TRBV25-1 and TRBJ1-5, is as follows: EADIYQTPRYLVIGTGKKITLECSQTMGHDKMYWYQQDPGMELHLIHYSYGVNSTEKGDLSSESTVSRIRTEHFPLTLESARPSHTSQYLCASSEAGTNQPQHFGDGTRLSIL.

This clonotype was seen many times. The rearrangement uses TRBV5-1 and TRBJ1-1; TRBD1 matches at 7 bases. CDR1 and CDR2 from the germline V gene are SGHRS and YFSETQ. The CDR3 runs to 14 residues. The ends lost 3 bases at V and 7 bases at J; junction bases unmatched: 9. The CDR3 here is CASSSGQIPIEAFF. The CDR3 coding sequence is TGCGCCAGCAGCTCGGGACAGATACCAATTGAAGCTTTCTTT.